This T cell receptor beta chain is from a study of blood T cells in healthy people across ages (dated by TCRdb to the mid-2010s). In the study overall: In model experiments, roughly one uniquely barcoded TCR beta cDNA molecule per two T cells was captured by template switching. Using deep sequencing normalized with unique cDNA molecular identifiers, the study measured how TCR beta repertoire diversity changes with age. Four age groups were formed from the donors: young (average roughly 15 years), middle-aged (approximately 40), aged (approximately 60) and long-lived (about 80). Donors of different ages were randomly distributed across sequencing lanes to avoid experimental bias. The study analyzed two additional independent replicas of 1 million unique cDNA reads from the same blood draw for two donors, one aged 18 to 29 and one aged 80 or older. Study-wide conclusions, independent of this receptor: A strong correlation was found between observed TCR beta diversity and the percentage of naive T cells measured by flow cytometry. Since profiling was done on bulk unsorted PBMCs, naive and antigen-experienced compartments could not be conclusively compared. Because donor CMV infection status was unknown, age-related changes in expanded clonotypes were potentially confounded. Estimates of total diversity based on one million sequenced T cells were regarded as lower bounds and as underestimates. As age increased, observed TCR beta diversity per million T cells dropped in a roughly linear way, and a significant reduction was already evident by age 40. The long-lived group showed more naive CD4+ T cells, fewer expanded clones and increased TCR diversity than the aged group, suggesting age selection.

The method was 5' RACE. Instrument used: Illumina HiSeq 2500. A second PCR of about 6 to 11 cycles was performed with a sample-barcoded 5' primer and a J-beta primer mix. A unique molecular identifier was introduced onto each TCR beta cDNA molecule by a template-switch 5' adaptor carrying 12 random nucleotides. Each sample yielded at least 2.5 million CDR3-containing paired-end reads. The Mint cDNA synthesis kit, primed by a TRBC-specific oligonucleotide, was used to synthesize first-strand cDNA from all RNA. After uracil-DNA glycosylase treatment, a first 18-cycle PCR used universal primers M1SS and BC2_uni_R on all cDNA. The paper's data handling went like this. Each sample was normalized by randomly selecting 1 million high-quality reads, each carrying a distinct molecular identifier. Instead of being binned into consensus sequences, reads with shared molecular identifiers were discarded. MiTCR, run with a Q25 quality threshold and the strictest error-elimination algorithm, handled CDR3 identification, clonotype clustering and error correction. Lower-bound total TCR beta diversity was estimated with a nonparametric unseen species model using Euler transformation. TCRdb cleaned the public reads at Q25 with fastp, built clones with MiXCR and kept in-frame beta chains. For every CDR3 protein sequence, its rows merge into one entry that carries the most common genes and DNA. The V and J calls reflect TCRdb's pipeline rather than the authors' work. This sample comprises approximately 810,000 distinct CDR3 sequences, 25% to 35% of them detected only once. The top ten clonotypes cover 15% to 20% of the sample.

The germline ends are 18 bases apart after V is trimmed by 0 bases and J by 0 bases. Measured from the cysteine to the phenylalanine, the CDR3 is 18 residues long. Only CDR3 DNA is held: 54 bases, read in frame from base 1. CDR1 and CDR2, per the germline V gene (reference sequence), are DFQATT and SNEGSKA. The table lists this clonotype with a few counts. The antigen this receptor binds is unknown. No much larger clonotype is one base removed from it; base qualities were not supplied. Systemically healthy Caucasian individuals from Russia, 39 in total and aged roughly 6 to 100 years, were included as donors. Approximately 9 milliliters of peripheral blood were collected from each donor into EDTA-treated Vacutainer tubes. Ficoll-Paque density-gradient centrifugation was used to isolate PBMCs, with at least 6 million obtained per sample. Total RNA was extracted from PBMCs with Trizol reagent, with at least 5.5 micrograms obtained per sample. Naive CD45RAhigh/CD27high T cell percentages were measured by flow cytometry on a PBMC aliquot from every donor.

This sequence originates from an elderly woman in good health. Recombination joined TRBV20-1 with TRBJ1-3; a confident D gene designation cannot be given. Material: blood. In nucleotides, the sequence is TGCAGTGCTAGAGACCCTCGGAAGGCAGCCCACTCTGGAAACACCATATATTTT. Translated, this gives CSARDPRKAAHSGNTIYF.